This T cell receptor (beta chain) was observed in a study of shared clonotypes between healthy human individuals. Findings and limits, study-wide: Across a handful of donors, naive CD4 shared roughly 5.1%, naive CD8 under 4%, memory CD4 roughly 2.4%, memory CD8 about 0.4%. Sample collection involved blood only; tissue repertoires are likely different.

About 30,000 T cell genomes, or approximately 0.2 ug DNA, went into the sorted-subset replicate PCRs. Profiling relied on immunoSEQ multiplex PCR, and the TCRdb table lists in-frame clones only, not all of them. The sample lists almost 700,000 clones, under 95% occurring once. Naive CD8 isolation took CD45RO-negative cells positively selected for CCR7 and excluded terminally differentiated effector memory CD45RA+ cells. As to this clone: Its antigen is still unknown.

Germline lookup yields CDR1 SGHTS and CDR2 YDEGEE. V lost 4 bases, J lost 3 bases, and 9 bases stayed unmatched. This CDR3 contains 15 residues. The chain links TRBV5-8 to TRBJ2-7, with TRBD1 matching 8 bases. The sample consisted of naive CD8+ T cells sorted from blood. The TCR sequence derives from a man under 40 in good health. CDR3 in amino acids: CASSATGTGHYEQYF. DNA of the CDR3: TGTGCCAGCAGCGCCACCGGGACAGGCCACTACGAGCAGTACTTC.